Presented here are 2 T cell receptor beta chains from one specimen sequenced in a study of T cells in Graves' hyperthyroidism and ophthalmopathy. Amplified TCR beta CDR3 regions came from RNA transcripts. In the first-round RT-PCR of the TCR CDR3, the HTBI primer set was used. In TCRdb, the multiplex PCR reads were re-called with MiXCR into one record per CDR3 protein. The sample carries 330,000 or so distinct CDR3 sequences, roughly 19% recorded once. Material for sequencing was blood. These receptor sequences come from a man aged 45-65 years with Graves' ophthalmopathy.

This clonotype was detected many times. The V call is TRBV11-2, the J call TRBJ1-2, with a tentative D call TRBD1 (5 bases). The CDR3 runs 16 residues. The germline V gene has CDR1 SGHAT and CDR2 FQNNGV. Trimming shortened V by 3 bases and J by 3 bases, and 17 bases separated the two germline ends. The CDR3 coding sequence is TGTGCCAGCAGCTTTTTCACCAAGGGGAAGGACTATGGCTACACCTTC. This translates into CASSFFTKGKDYGYTF.

This clonotype was seen only a few times. As DNA, the CDR3 is TGTGCCAGCAACCCGGGACTTACTTACAATGAGCAGTTCTTC. Residues: CASNPGLTYNEQFF. The chain combines TRBV9 with TRBJ2-1, with a possible D match to TRBD2 (6 bases). Trimming took 6 bases from V and 4 from J, leaving 14 bases between them. CDR1 SGDLS and CDR2 YYNGEE come from the germline V gene. CDR3 size: 14 residues.